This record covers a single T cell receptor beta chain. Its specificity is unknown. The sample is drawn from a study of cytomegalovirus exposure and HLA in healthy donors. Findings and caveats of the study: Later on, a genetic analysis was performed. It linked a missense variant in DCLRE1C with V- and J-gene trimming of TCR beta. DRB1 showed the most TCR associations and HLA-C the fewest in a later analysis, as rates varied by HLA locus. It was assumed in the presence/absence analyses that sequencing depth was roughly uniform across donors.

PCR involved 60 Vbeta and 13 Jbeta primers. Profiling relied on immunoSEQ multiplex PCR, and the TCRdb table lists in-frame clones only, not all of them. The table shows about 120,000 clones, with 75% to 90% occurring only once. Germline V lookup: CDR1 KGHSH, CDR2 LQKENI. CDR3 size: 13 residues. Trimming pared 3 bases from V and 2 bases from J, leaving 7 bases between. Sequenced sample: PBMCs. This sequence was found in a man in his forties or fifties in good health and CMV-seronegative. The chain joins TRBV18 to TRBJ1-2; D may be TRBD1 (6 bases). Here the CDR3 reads CASSPTGNYGYTF. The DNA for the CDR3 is TGTGCCAGCTCACCGACAGGAAACTATGGCTACACCTTC.